This T cell receptor (beta chain) came from a study of T cells after yellow fever vaccination. Germline V lookup: CDR1 KGHSH, CDR2 LQKENI. Trimming removed 1 base from V and 3 bases from J, with 4 bases in between. The CDR3 has 13 amino acids. The TCR cDNA carried a universal primer site and UMIs from 5'RACE template switching. TCRdb reanalysed the 5' RACE reads using MiXCR and keeps one entry per CDR3 protein. The table shows about 160,000 distinct CDR3 sequences, with 6.5% to 8.5% occurring only once. The sample was CD4+ T cells sorted from PBMCs, taken 5 days after the first yellow fever vaccination. The sequence was collected from a man aged 18 to 30 who received the YFV17D yellow fever vaccine. The V gene is TRBV18, the J gene TRBJ2-4; D remains unclear. The CDR3 region is CASSPQGKNIQYF. DNA for the CDR3: TGTGCCAGCTCACCACAGGGCAAAAACATTCAGTACTTC.